The present T cell receptor beta chain was sequenced within a study of cytomegalovirus exposure and HLA in healthy donors. Germline V gene sequence: CDR1 MDHEN, CDR2 SYDVKM. The CDR3 is 15 amino acids. The ends lost 5 bases at V and 2 bases at J; junction bases unmatched: 9. This clone was seen only a few times. Its antigen is unknown. Only in-frame clones appear in the TCRdb table, and some are missing; sequencing was by immunoSEQ multiplex PCR. The sample lists over 150,000 clones, roughly 85% occurring once. Notes on the study in general: For cytomegalovirus status, the classifier reportedly gave diagnoses with high specificity and sensitivity. TCR beta chains numbering more than 150 were designated cytomegalovirus-associated. Most TCR sequences were uncommon, yet certain public TCRs appeared in many donors.

This receptor was obtained from a man younger than 35 in good health and CMV-seropositive. J is TRBJ2-7 and V is TRBV28, with 7 bases identical to TRBD2. Sequenced sample: PBMCs. The CDR3 sequence is CASSPFIGRAYEQYF. As DNA, the CDR3 is TGTGCCAGCAGTCCCTTTATTGGGAGGGCCTACGAGCAGTACTTC.